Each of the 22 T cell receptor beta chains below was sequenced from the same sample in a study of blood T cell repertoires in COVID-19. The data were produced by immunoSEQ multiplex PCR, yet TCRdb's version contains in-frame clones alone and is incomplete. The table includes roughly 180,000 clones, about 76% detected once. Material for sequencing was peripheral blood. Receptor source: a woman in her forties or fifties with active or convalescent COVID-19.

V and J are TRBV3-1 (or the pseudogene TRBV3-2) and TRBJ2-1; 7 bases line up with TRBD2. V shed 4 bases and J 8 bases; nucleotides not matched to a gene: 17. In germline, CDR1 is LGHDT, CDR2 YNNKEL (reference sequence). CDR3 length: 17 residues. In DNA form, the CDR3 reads TGTGCCAGCAGCCCTCCAAGGGGTGCGGGAGCTTGGTATGAGCAGTTCTTC. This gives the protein CASSPPRGAGAWYEQFF.

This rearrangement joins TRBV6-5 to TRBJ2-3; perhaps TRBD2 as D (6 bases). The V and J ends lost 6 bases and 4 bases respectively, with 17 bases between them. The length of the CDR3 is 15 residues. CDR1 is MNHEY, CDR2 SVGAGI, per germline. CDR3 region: CASSPQGLASDTQYF. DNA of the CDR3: TGTGCCAGCAGCCCGCAGGGACTGGCCTCAGATACGCAGTATTTT.

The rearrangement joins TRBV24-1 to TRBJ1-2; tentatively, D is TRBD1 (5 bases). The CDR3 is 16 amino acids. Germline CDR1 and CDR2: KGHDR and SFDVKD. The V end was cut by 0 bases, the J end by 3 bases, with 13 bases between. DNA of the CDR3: TGTGCCACCAGTGATTTGCCGGACGAAGGGGACTATGGCTACACCTTC. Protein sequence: CATSDLPDEGDYGYTF.

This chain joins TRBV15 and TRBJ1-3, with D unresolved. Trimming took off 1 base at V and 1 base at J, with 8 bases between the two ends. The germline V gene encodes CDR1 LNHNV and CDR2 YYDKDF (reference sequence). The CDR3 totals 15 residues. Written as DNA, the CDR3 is TGTGCCACCAGCAGAGGCGGTATGTCTGGAAACACCATATATTTT. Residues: CATSRGGMSGNTIYF.

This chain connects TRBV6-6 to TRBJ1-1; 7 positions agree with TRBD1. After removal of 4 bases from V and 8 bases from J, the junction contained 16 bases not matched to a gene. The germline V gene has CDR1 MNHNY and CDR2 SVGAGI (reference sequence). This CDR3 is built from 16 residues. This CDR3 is CASSFGRGGARTEAFF. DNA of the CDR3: TGTGCCAGCAGTTTTGGGAGAGGGGGCGCTAGGACGGAAGCTTTCTTT.

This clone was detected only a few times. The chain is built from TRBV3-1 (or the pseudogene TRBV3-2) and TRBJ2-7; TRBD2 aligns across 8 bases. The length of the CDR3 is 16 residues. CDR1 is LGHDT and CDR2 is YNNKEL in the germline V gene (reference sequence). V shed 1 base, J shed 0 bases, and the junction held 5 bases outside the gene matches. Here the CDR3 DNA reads TGTGCCAGCAGCCAAGTAGGGGGGACTAGCTCCTACGAGCAGTACTTC. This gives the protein CASSQVGGTSSYEQYF.

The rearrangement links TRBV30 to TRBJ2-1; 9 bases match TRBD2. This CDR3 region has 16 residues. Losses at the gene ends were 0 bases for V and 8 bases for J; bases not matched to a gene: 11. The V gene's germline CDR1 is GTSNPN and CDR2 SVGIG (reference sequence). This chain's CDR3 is CAWSVGAGGLSDEQFF. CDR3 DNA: TGTGCCTGGAGTGTAGGCGCGGGGGGGCTTAGCGATGAGCAGTTCTTC. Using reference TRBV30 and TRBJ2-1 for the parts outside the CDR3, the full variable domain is SQTIHQWPATLVQPVGSPLSLECTVEGTSNPNLYWYRQAAGRGLQLLFYSVGIGQISSEVPQNLSASRPQDRQFILSSKKLLLSDSGFYLCAWSVGAGGLSDEQFFGPGTRLTVL.

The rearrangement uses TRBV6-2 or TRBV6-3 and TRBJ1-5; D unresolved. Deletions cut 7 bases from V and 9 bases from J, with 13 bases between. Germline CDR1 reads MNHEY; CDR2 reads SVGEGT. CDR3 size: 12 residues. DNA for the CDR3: TGTGCCAGCAACCCAACTTTTGGGCCCCAGCATTTT. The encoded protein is CASNPTFGPQHF.

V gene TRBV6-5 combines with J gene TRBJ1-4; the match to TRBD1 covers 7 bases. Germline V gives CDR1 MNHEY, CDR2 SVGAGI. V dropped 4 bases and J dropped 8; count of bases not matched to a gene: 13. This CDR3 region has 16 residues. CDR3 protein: CASSSPGTPGQEKLFF. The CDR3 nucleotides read TGTGCCAGCAGTTCTCCGGGCACCCCGGGACAGGAAAAACTGTTTTTT.

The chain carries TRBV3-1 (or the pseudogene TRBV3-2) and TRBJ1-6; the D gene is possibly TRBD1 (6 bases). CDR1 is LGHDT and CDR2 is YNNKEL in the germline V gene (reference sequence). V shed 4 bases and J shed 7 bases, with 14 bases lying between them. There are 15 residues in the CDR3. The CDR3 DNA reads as TGTGCCAGCAGCCCCCACGCGGACAGCAATTCACCCCTCCACTTT. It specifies CASSPHADSNSPLHF.

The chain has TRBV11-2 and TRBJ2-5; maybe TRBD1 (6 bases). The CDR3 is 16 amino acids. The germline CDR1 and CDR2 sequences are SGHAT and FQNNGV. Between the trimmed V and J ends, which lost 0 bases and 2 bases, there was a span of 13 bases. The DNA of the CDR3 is TGTGCCAGCAGCTTAGATCCAGGGGCTTTTCAAGAGACCCAGTACTTC. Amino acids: CASSLDPGAFQETQYF.

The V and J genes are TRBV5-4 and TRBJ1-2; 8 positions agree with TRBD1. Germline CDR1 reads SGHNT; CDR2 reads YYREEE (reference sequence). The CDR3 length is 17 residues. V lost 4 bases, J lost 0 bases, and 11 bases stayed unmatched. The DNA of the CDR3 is TGTGCCAGCAGCCCGGGGGACAGGCGAGGCACTAACTATGGCTACACCTTC. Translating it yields CASSPGDRRGTNYGYTF.

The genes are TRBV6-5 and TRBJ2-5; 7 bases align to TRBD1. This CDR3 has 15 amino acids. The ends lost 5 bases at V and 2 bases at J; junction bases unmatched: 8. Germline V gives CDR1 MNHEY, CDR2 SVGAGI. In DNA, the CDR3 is TGTGCCAGCAGTCGCCGGGGACAGAGACAAGAGACCCAGTACTTC. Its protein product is CASSRRGQRQETQYF.

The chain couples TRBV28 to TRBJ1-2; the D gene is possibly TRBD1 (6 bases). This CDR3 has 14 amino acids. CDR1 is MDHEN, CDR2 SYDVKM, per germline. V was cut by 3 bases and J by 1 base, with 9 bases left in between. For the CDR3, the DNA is TGTGCCAGCAGTTTTGGACAGATTAACTATGGCTACACCTTC. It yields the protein CASSFGQINYGYTF.

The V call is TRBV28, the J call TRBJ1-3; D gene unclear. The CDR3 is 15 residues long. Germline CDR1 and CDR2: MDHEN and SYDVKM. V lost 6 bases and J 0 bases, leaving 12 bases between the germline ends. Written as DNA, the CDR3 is TGTGCCAGCAGCTCCCACGGGATCTCTGGAAACACCATATATTTT. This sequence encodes CASSSHGISGNTIYF. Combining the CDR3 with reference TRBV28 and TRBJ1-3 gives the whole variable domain DVKVTQSSRYLVKRTGEKVFLECVQDMDHENMFWYRQDPGLGLRLIYFSYDVKMKEKGDIPEGYSVSREKKERFSLILESASTNQTSMYLCASSSHGISGNTIYFGEGSWLTVV.

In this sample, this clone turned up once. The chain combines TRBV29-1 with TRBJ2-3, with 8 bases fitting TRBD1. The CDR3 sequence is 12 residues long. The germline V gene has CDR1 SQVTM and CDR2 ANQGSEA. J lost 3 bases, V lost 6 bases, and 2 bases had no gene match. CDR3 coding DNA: TGCAGCGTACGACAGGGGACAGATACGCAGTATTTT. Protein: CSVRQGTDTQYF.

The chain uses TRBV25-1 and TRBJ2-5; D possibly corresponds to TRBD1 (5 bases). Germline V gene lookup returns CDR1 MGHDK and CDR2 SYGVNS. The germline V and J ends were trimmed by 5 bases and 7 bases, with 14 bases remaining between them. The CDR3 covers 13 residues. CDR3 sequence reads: CASSHTGPGTQYF. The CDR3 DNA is TGTGCCAGCAGTCACACAGGCCCGGGGACCCAGTACTTC.

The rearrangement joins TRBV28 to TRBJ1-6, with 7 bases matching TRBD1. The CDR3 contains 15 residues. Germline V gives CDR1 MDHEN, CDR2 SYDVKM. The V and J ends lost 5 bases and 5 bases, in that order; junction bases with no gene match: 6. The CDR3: CASSAGTVNNSPLHF. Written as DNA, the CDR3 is TGTGCCAGCAGTGCCGGGACAGTAAATAATTCACCCCTCCACTTT.

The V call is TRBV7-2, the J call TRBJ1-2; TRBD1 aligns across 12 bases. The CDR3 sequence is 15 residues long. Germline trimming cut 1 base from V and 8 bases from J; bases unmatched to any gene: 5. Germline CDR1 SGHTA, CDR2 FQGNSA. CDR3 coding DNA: TGTGCCAGCAGCTTAGGCGGGACAGGGGGCTTAGGCTACACCTTC. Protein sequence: CASSLGGTGGLGYTF.

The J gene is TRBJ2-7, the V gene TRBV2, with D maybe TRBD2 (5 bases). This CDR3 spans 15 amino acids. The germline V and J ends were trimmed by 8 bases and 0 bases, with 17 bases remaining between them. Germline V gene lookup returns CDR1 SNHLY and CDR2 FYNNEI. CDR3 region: CASPRTEARSYEQYF. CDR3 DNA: TGTGCCAGCCCTAGGACGGAGGCCCGCTCCTACGAGCAGTACTTC. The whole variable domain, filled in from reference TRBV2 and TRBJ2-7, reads EPEVTQTPSHQVTQMGQEVILRCVPISNHLYFYWYRQILGQKVEFLVSFYNNEISEKSEIFDDQFSVERPDGSNFTLKIRSTKLEDSAMYFCASPRTEARSYEQYFGPGTRLTVT.

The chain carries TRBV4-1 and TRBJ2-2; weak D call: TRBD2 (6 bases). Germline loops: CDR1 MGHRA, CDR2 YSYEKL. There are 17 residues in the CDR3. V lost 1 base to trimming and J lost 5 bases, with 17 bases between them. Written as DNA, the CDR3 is TGCGCCAGCAGCCAAGCAATTTCTAGCGTCGGGACCGGGGAGCTGTTTTTT. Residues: CASSQAISSVGTGELFF.

For the CDR3, the DNA is TGTGCCAGTTCGATTGGGACAGGGGTAGAAAAACTGTTTTTT. It encodes CASSIGTGVEKLFF. The chain carries TRBV6-5 and TRBJ1-4; 10 bases match TRBD1. This CDR3 has 14 amino acids. Germline V lookup: CDR1 MNHEY, CDR2 SVGAGI. With V trimmed by 9 bases and J by 8 bases, 9 bases remained unmatched.